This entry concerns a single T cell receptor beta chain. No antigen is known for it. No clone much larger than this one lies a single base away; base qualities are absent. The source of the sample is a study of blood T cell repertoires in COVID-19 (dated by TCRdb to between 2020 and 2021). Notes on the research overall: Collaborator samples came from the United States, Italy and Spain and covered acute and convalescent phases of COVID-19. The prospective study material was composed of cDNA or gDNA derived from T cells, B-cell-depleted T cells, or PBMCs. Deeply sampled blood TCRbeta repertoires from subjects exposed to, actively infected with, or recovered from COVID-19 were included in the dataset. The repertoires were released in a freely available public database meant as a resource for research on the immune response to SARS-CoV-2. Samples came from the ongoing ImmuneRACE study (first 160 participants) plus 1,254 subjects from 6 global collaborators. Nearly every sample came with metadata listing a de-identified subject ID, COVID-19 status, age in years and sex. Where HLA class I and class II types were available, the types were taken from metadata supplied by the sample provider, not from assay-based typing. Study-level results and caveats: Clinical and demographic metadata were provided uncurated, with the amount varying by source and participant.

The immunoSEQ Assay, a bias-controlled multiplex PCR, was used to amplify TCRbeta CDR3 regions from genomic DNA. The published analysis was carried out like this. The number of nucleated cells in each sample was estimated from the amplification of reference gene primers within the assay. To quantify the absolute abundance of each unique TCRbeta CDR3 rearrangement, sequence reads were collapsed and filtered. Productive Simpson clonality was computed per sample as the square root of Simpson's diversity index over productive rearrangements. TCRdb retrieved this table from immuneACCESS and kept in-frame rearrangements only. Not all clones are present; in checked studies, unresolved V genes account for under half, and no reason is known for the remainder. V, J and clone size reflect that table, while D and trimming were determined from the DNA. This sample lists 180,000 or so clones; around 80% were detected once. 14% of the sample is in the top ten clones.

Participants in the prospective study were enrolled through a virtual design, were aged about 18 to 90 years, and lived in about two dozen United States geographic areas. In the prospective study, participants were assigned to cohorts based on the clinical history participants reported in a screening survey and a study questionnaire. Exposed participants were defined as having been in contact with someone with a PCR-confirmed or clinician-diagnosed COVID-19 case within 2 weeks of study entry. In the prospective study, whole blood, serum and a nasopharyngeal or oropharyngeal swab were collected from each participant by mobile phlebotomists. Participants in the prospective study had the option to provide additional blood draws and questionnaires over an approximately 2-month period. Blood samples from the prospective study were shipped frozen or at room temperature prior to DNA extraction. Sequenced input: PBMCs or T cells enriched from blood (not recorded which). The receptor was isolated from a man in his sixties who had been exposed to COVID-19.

The DNA is as follows: TGCAGTGCAGGGGACACCTACGAGCAGTACTTC. It translates to CSAGDTYEQYF. The rearrangement combines TRBV20-1 with TRBJ2-7; TRBD1 could be the D gene, as 6 bases match. For CDR1 and CDR2, the germline V gene (reference sequence) lists DFQATT and SNEGSKA. The CDR3 runs 11 amino acids, cysteine and phenylalanine included. Only CDR3 DNA is held: 33 bases, read in frame from base 1. The junction carries 8 bases between V and J, which are trimmed by 6 bases and 2 bases respectively.